In this sample, the clone carrying this TCR beta chain turned up many times. One entry per CDR3 protein results from TCRdb running MiXCR on the RT-PCR reads. This sample has 650,000 to 800,000 distinct CDR3 sequences; approximately 15% occur once, and the top ten carry roughly 3.6%. This CDR3 is 13 amino acids long. Germline V gives CDR1 DFQATT, CDR2 SNEGSKA (reference sequence). Sequencing was done on a sample of memory CD4+ T cells from blood. This sequence was found in a female donor in good health, serving as a healthy control. The chain recombines TRBV20-1 with TRBJ2-7, with D possibly TRBD2 on 6 matching bases. CDR3 in DNA: TGCAGCGGGGTTGGGGGGTACTCCTACGAGCAGTACTTC. Protein: CSGVGGYSYEQYF.